The 28 T cell receptor beta chains below all came from one sample that was sequenced in a study of T cell repertoires in cytomegalovirus infection. Each CDR3 protein gets one entry after TCRdb re-called the reads with MiXCR. Of approximately 270,000 distinct CDR3 sequences listed, around 20% are singletons. No cognate antigen is known for these TCRs. The sequencing used cultured PBMCs, collected from culture after CMV antigen stimulation. The receptors come from a human donor in good health (CMV status not recorded). Some clones in this sample may be carry-over from other donors' samples.

This clonotype was counted ten times or more. The rearrangement links TRBV5-6 to TRBJ2-1; 13 nucleotides line up with TRBD2. The CDR3 loop spans 18 amino acids. Germline trimming cut 4 bases from V and 9 bases from J; bases unmatched to any gene: 16. CDR1 and CDR2 from the germline V gene are SGHDT and YYEEEE. CDR3 sequence: CASSRPPTSGRAEGEQFF. For the CDR3, the DNA is TGTGCCAGCAGCCGCCCCCCCACTAGCGGGAGGGCCGAGGGTGAGCAGTTCTTC.

The V gene is TRBV11-2, the J gene TRBJ2-7, with a possible D match to TRBD2 (5 bases). CDR1 is SGHAT and CDR2 is FQNNGV in the germline V gene. The CDR3 is 15 residues long. Trimming shortened V by 1 base and J by 3 bases, and 13 bases separated the two germline ends. CDR3 DNA sequence: TGTGCCAGCAGCTTAGGTGCCGGACTCATCTACGAGCAGTACGTC. This codes for CASSLGAGLIYEQYV.

CDR3 bases: TGCAGTGCTAGCCCAACAAATTACAATGAGCAGTTCTTC. This encodes CSASPTNYNEQFF. V usage is TRBV20-1 and J usage is TRBJ2-1; the D is unclear. The CDR3 length is 13 residues. Germline CDR1 is DFQATT and CDR2 is SNEGSKA (reference sequence). The V gene lost 3 bases and the J gene lost 4 bases, with 10 bases spanning the gap.

This clonotype was recorded a few times. The chain carries TRBV12-3 or TRBV12-4 and TRBJ1-3; D is uncertain. The CDR3 is made up of 13 amino acids. V was clipped by 6 bases and J by 4 bases, with 10 bases between them. The CDR3 loop reads CASSQQEGNTIYF. CDR3 coding DNA: TGTGCCAGCAGCCAGCAGGAGGGAAACACCATATATTTT.

The chain uses TRBV11-2 and TRBJ2-3, with 8 bases lining up with TRBD2. In germline, CDR1 is SGHAT, CDR2 FQNNGV. The CDR3 has 16 amino acids. Germline trimming cut 2 bases from V and 3 bases from J; bases unmatched to any gene: 7. CDR3 region: CASSLSLGGRTDTQYF. CDR3 DNA sequence: TGTGCCAGCAGCTTATCGTTGGGCGGGAGGACAGATACGCAGTATTTT.

This clonotype was seen at least ten times. The chain has TRBV7-2 and TRBJ2-4, with TRBD2 identical over 9 bases. This CDR3 comprises 14 residues. V dropped 1 base and J dropped 6; count of bases not matched to a gene: 1. The V gene's germline CDR1 is SGHTA and CDR2 FQGNSA. CDR3 in DNA: TGTGCCAGCAGCTTAGAACTAGCGGGAAACATTCAGTACTTC. Translating gives CASSLELAGNIQYF.

This chain uses TRBV12-3 or TRBV12-4 with TRBJ2-1; 7 bases align to TRBD1. This CDR3 is built from 13 residues. The J segment lost 5 bases and the V segment lost 6 bases, leaving 4 bases of the junction unmatched. CDR3 sequence reads: CASRPGQHNEQFF. CDR3 coding DNA: TGTGCCAGCAGACCGGGACAGCACAATGAGCAGTTCTTC.

In regard to this clonotype: This may be a read error, as it is one base from a much larger clone. The CDR3 nucleotides read TGTGCCAGCGGTTACTTCGGGACAGGGGGCGAGCAGTACTTC. It yields the protein CASGYFGTGGEQYF. The chain joins TRBV6-6 to TRBJ2-7; 11 bases align to TRBD1. The CDR3 runs to 14 residues. CDR1 MNHNY and CDR2 SVGAGI come from the germline V gene (reference sequence).

Only a few counts were recorded for this clonotype. CDR3 amino acids: CASSLDRGRDTEAFF. The CDR3 DNA follows: TGTGCCAGCAGCTTAGATCGGGGGAGGGACACTGAAGCTTTCTTT. This sequence joins TRBV7-9 and TRBJ1-1; tentative D call: TRBD1 (5 bases). V was trimmed by 1 base and J by 3 bases, leaving 12 bases between them. The V gene's germline CDR1 is SEHNR and CDR2 FQNEAQ (reference sequence). CDR3 length: 15 amino acids.

The chain joins TRBV12-3 or TRBV12-4 to TRBJ2-3; 8 positions match TRBD1. After removal of 6 bases from V and 4 bases from J, the junction contained 9 bases not matched to a gene. CDR3 length: 15 residues. The CDR3 bases are TGTGCCAGCAGACGACAGGGGTTTGAGGCAGATACGCAGTATTTT. Amino acid sequence: CASRRQGFEADTQYF.

The V and J genes are TRBV6-2 or TRBV6-3 and TRBJ1-2; perhaps TRBD1 as D (6 bases). This CDR3 region has 17 residues. The V end was cut by 4 bases, the J end by 2 bases, with 20 bases between. CDR1 is MNHEY and CDR2 is SVGEGT in the germline V gene. The CDR3 reads CASSSIIHRERNYGYTF. For the CDR3, the DNA is TGTGCCAGCAGTTCGATAATTCACAGGGAAAGGAACTATGGCTACACCTTC.

J is TRBJ2-7 and V is TRBV27; D may match TRBD1 or TRBD2 (6 bases each). This CDR3 spans 16 amino acids. V gave up 6 bases and J gave up 0 bases, with 18 bases separating them. Germline values: CDR1 MNHEY, CDR2 SMNVEV (reference sequence). The CDR3 region has the DNA TGTGCCAGCAGCCCAGGGGCGGGGCGCAGCTCCTACGAGCAGTACTTC. This sequence encodes CASSPGAGRSSYEQYF.

The chain is built from TRBV6-5 and TRBJ1-3; no definite D call. The germline gives CDR1 MNHEY, CDR2 SVGAGI. With 0 bases removed from V and 0 bases from J, the gap between germline ends came to 9 bases. The CDR3 runs to 16 residues. Written as DNA, the CDR3 is TGTGCCAGCAGTTACTCTCAGTTTGGCTCTGGAAACACCATATATTTT. It translates to CASSYSQFGSGNTIYF.

The table lists this clonotype with a few counts. V usage is TRBV7-8 and J usage is TRBJ2-5; D might be TRBD1 (6 bases). The CDR3 loop spans 15 amino acids. Trimming cost V 2 bases and J 5 bases, with 15 bases left between them. Per germline, CDR1 SGHVS and CDR2 FQNEAQ. The CDR3 here is CASSLRRQGIETQYF. The CDR3 DNA reads TGTGCCAGCAGCTTACGTAGGCAGGGGATTGAGACCCAGTACTTC.

This clonotype showed up just a few times. The rearrangement uses TRBV4-1 and TRBJ2-1, with D possibly being TRBD2 (7 bases). This CDR3 spans 15 amino acids. CDR1 is MGHRA, CDR2 YSYEKL, per germline. The ends were cut back, 0 bases at V and 10 bases at J, with 16 bases in the middle. CDR3 sequence: CASSQDRGEGGEQFF. CDR3 DNA sequence: TGCGCCAGCAGCCAAGATAGGGGGGAGGGTGGGGAGCAGTTCTTC.

This clonotype has a count of ten or more. The CDR3 spells CASSLGTGNSPLHF. In DNA form, the CDR3 reads TGTGCCAGCAGCTTAGGGACAGGGAATTCACCCCTCCACTTT. The chain employs TRBV13 and TRBJ1-6; TRBD1 matches 7 bases. This CDR3 spans 14 amino acids. Losses at the gene ends were 0 bases for V and 7 bases for J; bases not matched to a gene: 0. The germline CDR1 and CDR2 sequences are PRHDT and FYEKMQ (reference sequence).

In its sample, this clonotype was seen many times. The chain recombines TRBV6-1 with TRBJ2-7; D is unclear. The V gene lost 6 bases and the J gene lost 7 bases, with 16 bases spanning the gap. Per germline, CDR1 MNHNS and CDR2 SASEGT. The length of the CDR3 is 13 residues. The CDR3 region has the DNA TGTGCCAGCAGGAGTCCCTCTGGTGAGGAGCAGTACGTC. Translated, it gives CASRSPSGEEQYV.

The chain recombines TRBV19 with TRBJ1-2, with TRBD1 as a possible D gene (6 bases). Per germline, CDR1 LNHDA and CDR2 SQIVND (reference sequence). This CDR3 has 14 amino acids. V was trimmed by 5 bases and J by 4 bases, leaving 14 bases between them. The CDR3 sequence is CASSAGGGSYGYTF. Written as DNA, the CDR3 is TGTGCCAGTAGTGCCGGGGGCGGCAGCTATGGCTACACCTTC.

The table lists this clonotype with a few counts. J is TRBJ1-1 and V is TRBV6-5; unclear D gene. The germline V and J ends were trimmed by 3 bases and 7 bases, with 9 bases remaining between them. The germline V gene encodes CDR1 MNHEY and CDR2 SVGAGI. There are 12 residues in the CDR3. The CDR3 loop reads CASSYPGLEAFF. In DNA, the CDR3 is TGTGCCAGCAGTTATCCGGGCCTTGAAGCTTTCTTT.

This clonotype has a count of ten or more. The V call is TRBV7-2, the J call TRBJ2-5; 8 nucleotides line up with TRBD2. Trimming removed 3 bases from V and 5 bases from J; junction bases left unmatched: 8. Germline assignment: CDR1 SGHTA and CDR2 FQGNSA. CDR3 length: 15 amino acids. CDR3 amino acids: CASSFQAGVGETQYF. The CDR3 DNA sequence: TGTGCCAGCAGCTTCCAAGCGGGAGTAGGGGAGACCCAGTACTTC.

This clonotype was seen only a few times. The rearrangement joins TRBV5-4 to TRBJ2-3; 8 bases align to TRBD2. Trimming cost V 4 bases and J 11 bases; bases outside gene matches: 9. Germline-derived CDR1 and CDR2 are SGHNT and YYREEE (reference sequence). The CDR3 consists of 13 residues. CDR3 sequence (DNA): TGTGCCAGCAGCCTCCCAGCGGGAGTAGGGCAGTATTTT. Translating it yields CASSLPAGVGQYF.

This clonotype came up a few times. The rearrangement uses TRBV7-2 and TRBJ1-5; D perhaps matches TRBD1 (5 bases). This CDR3 region has 15 residues. From germline, CDR1 is SGHTA and CDR2 FQGNSA. V lost 3 bases and J lost 4, with 13 bases in between. The DNA of the CDR3 is TGTGCCAGCAGCTTGGGGCAGACCGAAAATCAGCCCCAGCATTTT. Amino acids: CASSLGQTENQPQHF.

CDR3 in amino acids: CSARGPGATYEQYF. CDR3 sequence (DNA): TGCAGTGCTAGAGGGCCCGGAGCAACCTACGAGCAGTACTTC. The J gene is TRBJ2-7, the V gene TRBV20-1; D gene uncertain. CDR1 DFQATT and CDR2 SNEGSKA come from the germline V gene (reference sequence). V was cut by 1 base and J by 2 bases, with 12 bases left in between. CDR3 size: 14 residues.

This clonotype was seen a few times. V usage is TRBV6-5 and J usage is TRBJ1-2, with TRBD1 as a possible D gene (5 bases). The V gene's germline CDR1 is MNHEY and CDR2 SVGAGI. The CDR3 extends over 14 amino acids. Between the trimmed V and J ends, which lost 3 bases and 0 bases, there was a span of 8 bases. The CDR3 spells CASSYDSSNYGYTF. The CDR3 DNA reads TGTGCCAGCAGTTATGACAGCTCTAACTATGGCTACACCTTC.

V and J are TRBV27 and TRBJ2-2, with TRBD1 matching over 7 bases. Germline V gives CDR1 MNHEY, CDR2 SMNVEV (reference sequence). V shed 5 bases and J 7 bases; nucleotides not matched to a gene: 7. The CDR3 covers 14 residues. This CDR3 reads CASSPQQGIGELFF. CDR3 bases: TGTGCCAGCAGTCCGCAACAGGGGATCGGGGAGCTGTTTTTT.

The J gene is TRBJ2-2, the V gene TRBV6-5; D remains unclear. There are 13 residues in the CDR3. Germline CDR1 reads MNHEY; CDR2 reads SVGAGI. The V end lost 2 bases, the J end lost 2 bases, and 3 bases lay between the germline ends. The CDR3 DNA sequence: TGTGCCAGCAGTTACAAAAACACCGGGGAGCTGTTTTTT. Protein sequence: CASSYKNTGELFF.

A few counts support this clonotype. It is unclear where the CDR3 begins or ends on the DNA, so no DNA is shown, and the CDR3 is as TCRdb lists it. The chain combines TRBV9 with TRBJ2-1; the table names TRBD1, a call not compared with the DNA. Ends included, the CDR3 has 13 residues. CDR1 and CDR2 (germline): SGDLS, YYNGEE. CDR3 region: CASSVAPGSLLFF.

The sample holds a few counts of this clonotype. This chain connects TRBV7-2 to TRBJ2-3; 10 nucleotides agree with TRBD2. The germline V gene has CDR1 SGHTA and CDR2 FQGNSA. The CDR3 covers 19 residues. J gave up 0 bases and V 0 bases, and 9 bases lay outside the gene matches. The CDR3 bases are TGTGCCAGCAGCTTAGCGCTGTTACTAGCGGGGCCTAGCACAGATACGCAGTATTTT. Translated, it gives CASSLALLLAGPSTDTQYF. Looking up the rest from reference TRBV7-2 and TRBJ2-3 gives the full variable domain: GAGVSQSPSNKVTEKGKDVELRCDPISGHTALYWYRQSLGQGLEFLIYFQGNSAPDKSGLPSDRFSAERTGGSVSTLTIQRTQQEDSAVYLCASSLALLLAGPSTDTQYFGPGTRLTVL.